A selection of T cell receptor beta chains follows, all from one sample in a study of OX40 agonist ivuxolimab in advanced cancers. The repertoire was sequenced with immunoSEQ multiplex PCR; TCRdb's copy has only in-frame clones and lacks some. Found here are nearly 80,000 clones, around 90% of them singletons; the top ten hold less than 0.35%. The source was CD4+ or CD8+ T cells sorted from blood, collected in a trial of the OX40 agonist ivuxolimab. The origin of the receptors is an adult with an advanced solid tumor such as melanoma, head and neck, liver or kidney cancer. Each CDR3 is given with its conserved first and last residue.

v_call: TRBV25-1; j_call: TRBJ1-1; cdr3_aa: CASSESRRGAAFF
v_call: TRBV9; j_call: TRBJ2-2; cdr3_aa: CASSVEGGLDTGELFF
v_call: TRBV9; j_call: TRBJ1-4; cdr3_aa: CASSVYGTGKEKLFF
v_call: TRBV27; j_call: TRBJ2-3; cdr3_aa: CASSQFQRGGRSDTQYF
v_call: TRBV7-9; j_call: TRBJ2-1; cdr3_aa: CASSSRGEQFF
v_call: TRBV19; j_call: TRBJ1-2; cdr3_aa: CASNRQGVDYGYTF
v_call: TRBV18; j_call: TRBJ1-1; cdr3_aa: CASSPPSRGTVNTEAFF
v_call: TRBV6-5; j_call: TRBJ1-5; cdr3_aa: CASSYSWGQPQHF
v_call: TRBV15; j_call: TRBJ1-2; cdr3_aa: CATSRRGSVADGYTF
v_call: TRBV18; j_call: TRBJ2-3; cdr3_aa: CASSPAVSRNTQYF
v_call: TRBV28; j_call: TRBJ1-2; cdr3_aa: CASSLWTDSNYGYTF
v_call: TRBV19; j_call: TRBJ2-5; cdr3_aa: CASSYREGETQYF
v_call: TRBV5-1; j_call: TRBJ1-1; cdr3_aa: CASSGQQGDSTEAFF
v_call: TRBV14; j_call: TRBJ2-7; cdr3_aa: CASSHLDFSSYEQYF
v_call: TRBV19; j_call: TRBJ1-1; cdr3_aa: CASSPRTNTEAFF
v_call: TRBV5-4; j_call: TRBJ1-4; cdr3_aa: CASSPSRQGNEKLFF
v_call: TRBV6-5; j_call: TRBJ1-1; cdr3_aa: CASREAGLSRTEAFF
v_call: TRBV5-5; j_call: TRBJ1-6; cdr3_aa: CASSPILGVDSPLHF
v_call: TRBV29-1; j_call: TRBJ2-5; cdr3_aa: CSVSGRVNLETQYF
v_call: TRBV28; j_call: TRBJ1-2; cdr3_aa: CASSLVIGGYGYTF
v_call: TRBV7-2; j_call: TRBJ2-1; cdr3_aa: CASTPARDYNEQFF
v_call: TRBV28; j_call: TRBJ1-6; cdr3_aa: CAGRGRANSPLHF
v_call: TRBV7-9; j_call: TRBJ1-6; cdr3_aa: CASSSGYRDARVHF
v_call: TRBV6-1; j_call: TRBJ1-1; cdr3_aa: CASSDNTEAFF
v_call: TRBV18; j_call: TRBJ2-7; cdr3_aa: CASSPPNGATYEQYF
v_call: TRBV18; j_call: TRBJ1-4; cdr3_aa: CASSPETTTDEKLFF
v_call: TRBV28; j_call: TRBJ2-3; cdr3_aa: CASSPRLAGRDTQYF
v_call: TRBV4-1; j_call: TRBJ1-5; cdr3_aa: CASSQMYSNQPQHF
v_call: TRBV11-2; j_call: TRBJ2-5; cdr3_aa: CASTEQTGGRETQYF
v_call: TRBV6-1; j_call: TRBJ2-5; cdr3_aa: CASRKFRDGEKTQYF
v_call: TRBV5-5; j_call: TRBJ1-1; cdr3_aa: CASSLYRNTEAFF
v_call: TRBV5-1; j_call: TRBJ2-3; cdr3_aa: CASSMTSGGPSTDTQYF
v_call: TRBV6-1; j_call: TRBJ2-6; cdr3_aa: CASDSYSGANVLTF
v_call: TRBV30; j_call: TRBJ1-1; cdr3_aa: CAWRVATEAFF
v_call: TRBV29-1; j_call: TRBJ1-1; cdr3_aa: CSVGLGGERTEAFF
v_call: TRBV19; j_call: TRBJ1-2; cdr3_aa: CASSSSPPTRRVGYTF
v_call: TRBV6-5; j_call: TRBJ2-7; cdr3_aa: CASSYGGPSSYEQYF
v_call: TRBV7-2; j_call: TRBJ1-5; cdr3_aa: CASSLGPSRVGPQHF
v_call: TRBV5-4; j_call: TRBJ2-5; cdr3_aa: CASSSDYGETQYF
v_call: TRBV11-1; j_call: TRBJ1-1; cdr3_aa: CASSLGGNGEAFF
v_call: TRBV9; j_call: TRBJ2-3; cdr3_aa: CASSVNVGFSSTDTQYF
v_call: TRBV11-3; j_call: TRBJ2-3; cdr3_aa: CASSLDGNTDTQYF
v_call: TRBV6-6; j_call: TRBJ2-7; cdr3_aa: CASISTGRGPAGEQYF
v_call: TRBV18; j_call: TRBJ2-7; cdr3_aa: CASSPGTVKGYEQYF
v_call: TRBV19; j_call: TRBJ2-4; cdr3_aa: CASKDRDKNIQYF
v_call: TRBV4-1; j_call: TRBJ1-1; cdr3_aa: CASSRAGQGNTEAFF
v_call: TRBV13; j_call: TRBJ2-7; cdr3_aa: CASSLRPTRVSSYEQYF
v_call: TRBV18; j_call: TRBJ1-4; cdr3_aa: CASSLNEGQGDEKLFF
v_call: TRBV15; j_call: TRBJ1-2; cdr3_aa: CATSGQTGDRANYGYTF
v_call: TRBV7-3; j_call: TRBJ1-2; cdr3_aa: CASSETGGTGDYYGYTF
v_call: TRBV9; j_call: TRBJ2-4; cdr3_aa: CASSVGRQNIQYF